The rows below give T cell receptor beta chains drawn from one sample of a study of read filtering for tumor transcriptome and immune sequencing. MiXCR, run by TCRdb on the reads, gives a single entry per CDR3 protein. This sample carries 100,000 to 150,000 distinct CDR3 sequences, approximately 13% of them seen once, and the ten largest clones take 8.4%. Sequencing was performed on a population of CD138-negative cells sorted from bone marrow. The receptors come from a donor over 35 with multiple myeloma. Both conserved end residues are part of each CDR3. A D gene is named only where the DNA matches it firmly. For some rows the clone size is stated as once, few or many, or as a class when expanded; others skip it.

V	D	J	size	CDR3	DNA
TRBV7-9	TRBD1	TRBJ1-1	.	CASHTGENTEAFF	TGTGCAAGCCATACAGGGGAGAACACTGAAGCTTTCTTT
TRBV11-2	TRBD2	TRBJ2-1	many	CASSLGTSGSSYNEQFF	TGTGCCAGCAGCTTGGGGACTAGCGGGAGTTCCTACAATGAGCAGTTCTTC
TRBV18	.	TRBJ2-5	many	CASSAPGEETQYF	TGTGCCAGCTCCGCGCCAGGGGAAGAGACCCAGTACTTC
TRBV2	.	TRBJ1-1	.	CASSPQYSRHTEAFF	TGTGCCAGCAGTCCTCAGTACTCGAGACACACTGAAGCTTTCTTT
TRBV5-5	TRBD1	TRBJ1-1	few	CASSLLGQRKNTEAFF	TGTGCCAGCAGCTTGTTGGGACAGAGAAAGAACACTGAAGCTTTCTTT
TRBV5-1	.	TRBJ2-2	many	CASGANTGELFF	TGCGCCAGCGGAGCGAACACCGGGGAGCTGTTTTTT
TRBV4-1	.	TRBJ1-5	many	CASSDGRTDNQPQHF	TGCGCCAGCAGCGACGGAAGGACAGACAATCAGCCCCAGCATTTT
TRBV20-1	TRBD2	TRBJ2-7	many	CSAREPGLANEQYF	TGCAGTGCTAGAGAACCGGGACTAGCTAACGAGCAGTACTTC
TRBV7-8	.	TRBJ2-5	many	CASSIGWETQYF	TGTGCCAGCAGCATTGGATGGGAGACCCAGTACTTC
TRBV20-1	.	TRBJ2-7	many	CSAPGPGGAYEQYF	TGCAGTGCTCCGGGACCAGGGGGGGCCTACGAGCAGTACTTC
TRBV5-1	TRBD1	TRBJ2-7	.	CSSSFSGGYYEQYF	TGCTCCAGCAGCTTTTCAGGGGGCTATTACGAGCAGTACTTC
TRBV6-5	.	TRBJ2-1	many	CASTPGQGYNEQFF	TGTGCCAGCACCCCGGGCCAAGGGTACAATGAGCAGTTCTTC
TRBV7-2	.	TRBJ2-1	.	CASSHPRAAFYNEQFF	TGTGCCAGCAGCCACCCAAGGGCGGCGTTCTACAATGAGCAGTTCTTC
TRBV3-1	TRBD2	TRBJ2-1	many	CASSQEHPQREMYNEQFF	TGTGCCAGCAGCCAAGAACACCCACAGCGGGAGATGTACAATGAGCAGTTCTTC
TRBV7-2	.	TRBJ2-5	many	CASSTRQTQYF	TGTGCCAGCAGCACACGCCAGACCCAGTACTTC
TRBV15	TRBD2	TRBJ2-5	.	CATSRGGGRASETQYF	TGTGCCACCAGCAGAGGGGGCGGGAGGGCCTCGGAGACCCAGTACTTC
TRBV20-1	.	TRBJ2-6	many	CSALDPSGANVLTF	TGCAGTGCCCTGGACCCCTCTGGGGCCAACGTCCTGACTTTC
TRBV11-2	TRBD2	TRBJ2-1	.	CASSFASGRLGNEQFF	TGTGCCAGCAGCTTCGCTAGCGGGAGGTTAGGCAATGAGCAGTTCTTC
TRBV27	TRBD1	TRBJ2-1	many	CASSWGTGGVNEQFF	TGTGCCAGCAGTTGGGGGACAGGGGGCGTGAATGAGCAGTTCTTC
TRBV27	.	TRBJ1-2	.	CASSLVRGQANHGYTF	TGTGCCAGCAGTCTTGTCAGGGGTCAAGCTAACCATGGCTACACCTTC
TRBV20-1	.	TRBJ2-7	many	CSAIRGGYEQYF	TGCAGTGCTATAAGGGGGGGATACGAGCAGTACTTC
TRBV5-1	.	TRBJ2-1	many	CASSLEAGLGEQFF	TGCGCCAGCAGCTTGGAGGCTGGGCTGGGTGAGCAGTTCTTC
TRBV20-1	.	TRBJ2-1	many	CSARLRRNEQFF	TGCAGTGCTAGACTGCGGAGGAATGAGCAGTTCTTC
TRBV4-3	.	TRBJ2-7	many	CASSQDWKSIVFDEQYF	TGCGCCAGCAGCCAAGATTGGAAGTCTATCGTTTTTGACGAGCAGTACTTC
TRBV27	TRBD2	TRBJ2-7	many	CASSFRPSGRGEQYF	TGTGCCAGCAGTTTCAGGCCTAGCGGGAGAGGCGAGCAGTACTTC
TRBV12-5	TRBD2	TRBJ2-2	.	CASGLGTSGIVTGELFF	TGTGCTAGTGGTTTGGGGACTAGCGGGATCGTCACCGGGGAGCTGTTTTTT
TRBV29-1	TRBD1	TRBJ2-7	.	CSVSRTGVTEQYF	TGCAGCGTTTCCCGGACAGGGGTAACCGAGCAGTACTTC
TRBV29-1	TRBD1	TRBJ2-5	many	CSVLQGAETQYF	TGCAGCGTCTTACAGGGGGCGGAGACCCAGTACTTC
TRBV5-1	.	TRBJ2-5	many	CASRDAGIQETQYF	TGCGCCAGCAGAGATGCCGGGATACAAGAGACCCAGTACTTC
TRBV5-6	.	TRBJ2-1	many	CASSWENEQFF	TGTGCCAGCAGCTGGGAGAATGAGCAGTTCTTC